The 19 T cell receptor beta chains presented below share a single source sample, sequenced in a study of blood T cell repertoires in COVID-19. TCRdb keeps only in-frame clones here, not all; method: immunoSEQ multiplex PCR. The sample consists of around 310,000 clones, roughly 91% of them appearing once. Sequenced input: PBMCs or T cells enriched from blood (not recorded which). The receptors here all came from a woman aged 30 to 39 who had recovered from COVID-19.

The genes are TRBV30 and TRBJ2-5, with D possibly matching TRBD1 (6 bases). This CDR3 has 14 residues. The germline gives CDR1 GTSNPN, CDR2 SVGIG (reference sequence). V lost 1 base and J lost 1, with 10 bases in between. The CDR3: CAWSEQGFQETQYF. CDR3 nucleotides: TGTGCCTGGAGTGAACAGGGATTCCAAGAGACCCAGTACTTC.

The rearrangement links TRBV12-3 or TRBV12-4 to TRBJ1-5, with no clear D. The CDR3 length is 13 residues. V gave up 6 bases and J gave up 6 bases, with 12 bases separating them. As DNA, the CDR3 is TGTGCCAGCAGCAAGTCCGAGGTTCAGCCCCAGCATTTT. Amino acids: CASSKSEVQPQHF.

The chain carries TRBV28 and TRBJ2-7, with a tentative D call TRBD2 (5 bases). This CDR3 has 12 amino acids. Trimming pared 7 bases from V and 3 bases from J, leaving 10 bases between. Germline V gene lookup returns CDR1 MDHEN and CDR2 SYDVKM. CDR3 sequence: CASNTGIYEQYF. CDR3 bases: TGTGCCAGCAATACCGGGATCTACGAGCAGTACTTC.

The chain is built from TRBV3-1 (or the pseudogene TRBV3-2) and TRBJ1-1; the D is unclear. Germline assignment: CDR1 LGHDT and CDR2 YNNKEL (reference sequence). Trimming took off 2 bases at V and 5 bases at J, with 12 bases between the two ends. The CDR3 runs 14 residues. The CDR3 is CASSQNSEVTEAFF. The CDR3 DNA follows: TGTGCCAGCAGCCAAAACTCGGAGGTAACTGAAGCTTTCTTT.

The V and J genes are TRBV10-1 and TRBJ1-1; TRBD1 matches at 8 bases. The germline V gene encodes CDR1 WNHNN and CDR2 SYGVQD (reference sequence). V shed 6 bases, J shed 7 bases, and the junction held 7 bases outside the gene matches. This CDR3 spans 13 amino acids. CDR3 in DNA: TGCGCCAGCAGCACGGACAGGGCGGTTGAAGCTTTCTTT. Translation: CASSTDRAVEAFF.

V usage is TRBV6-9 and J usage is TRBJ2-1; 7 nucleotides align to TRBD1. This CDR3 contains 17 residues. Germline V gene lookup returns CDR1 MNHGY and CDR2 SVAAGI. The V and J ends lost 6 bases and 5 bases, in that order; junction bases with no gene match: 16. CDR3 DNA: TGTGCCAGCAGATGCCCTCGTAGGGGGCCGTCCGACAATGAGCAGTTCTTC. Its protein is CASRCPRRGPSDNEQFF.

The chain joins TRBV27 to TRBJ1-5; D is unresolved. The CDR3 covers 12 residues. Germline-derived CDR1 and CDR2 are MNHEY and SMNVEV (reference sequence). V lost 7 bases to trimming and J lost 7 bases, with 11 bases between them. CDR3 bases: TGTGCCAGCATCACGGGGAGGCAGCCCCAGCATTTT. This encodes CASITGRQPQHF.

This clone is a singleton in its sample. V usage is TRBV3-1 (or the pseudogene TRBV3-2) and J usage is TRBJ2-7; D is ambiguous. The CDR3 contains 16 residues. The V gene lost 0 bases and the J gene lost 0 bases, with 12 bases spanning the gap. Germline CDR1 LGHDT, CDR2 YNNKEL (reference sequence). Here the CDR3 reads CASSQDLTDSSYEQYF. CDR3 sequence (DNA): TGTGCCAGCAGCCAAGATCTCACTGATAGCTCCTACGAGCAGTACTTC.

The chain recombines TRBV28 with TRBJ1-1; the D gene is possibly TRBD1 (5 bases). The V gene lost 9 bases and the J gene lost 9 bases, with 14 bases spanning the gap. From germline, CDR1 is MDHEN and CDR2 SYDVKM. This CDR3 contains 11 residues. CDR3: CASRGGDKAFF. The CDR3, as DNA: TGTGCCAGTAGGGGCGGCGACAAAGCTTTCTTT.

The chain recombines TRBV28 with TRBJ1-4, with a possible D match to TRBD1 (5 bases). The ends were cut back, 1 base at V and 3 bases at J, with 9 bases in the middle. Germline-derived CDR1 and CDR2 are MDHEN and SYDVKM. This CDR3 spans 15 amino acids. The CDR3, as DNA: TGTGCCAGCAGTTTATATTTACAGGCTAATGAAAAACTGTTTTTT. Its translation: CASSLYLQANEKLFF.

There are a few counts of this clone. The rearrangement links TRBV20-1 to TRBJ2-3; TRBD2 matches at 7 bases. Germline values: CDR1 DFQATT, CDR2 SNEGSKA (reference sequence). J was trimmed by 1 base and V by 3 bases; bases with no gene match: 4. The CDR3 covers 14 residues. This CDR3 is CSASRGVGTDTQYF. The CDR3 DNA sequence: TGCAGTGCTAGTCGGGGGGTGGGCACAGATACGCAGTATTTT.

CDR3 in DNA: TGTGCCAGCAGCTTAGGTTCTTATAGGACTCTCTTACCTTCACCCCTCCACTTT. The encoded protein is CASSLGSYRTLLPSPLHF. The chain links TRBV7-2 to TRBJ1-6; no reliable D call. Germline lookup yields CDR1 SGHTA and CDR2 FQGNSA. V was pared by 1 base and J by 9 bases, with 22 bases between. The CDR3 is 18 residues long.

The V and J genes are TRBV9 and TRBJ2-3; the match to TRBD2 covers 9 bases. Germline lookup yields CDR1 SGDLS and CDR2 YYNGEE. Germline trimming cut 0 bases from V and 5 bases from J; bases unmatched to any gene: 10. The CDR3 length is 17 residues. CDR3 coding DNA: TGTGCCAGCAGCGTAGATGGTAGCGGGGGAAGGGGAGATACGCAGTATTTT. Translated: CASSVDGSGGRGDTQYF.

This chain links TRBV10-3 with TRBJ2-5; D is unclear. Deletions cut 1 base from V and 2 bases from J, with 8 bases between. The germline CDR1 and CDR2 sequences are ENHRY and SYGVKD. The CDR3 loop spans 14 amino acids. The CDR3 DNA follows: TGTGCCATCAGTGAGTTGGCAGATCAAGAGACCCAGTACTTC. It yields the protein CAISELADQETQYF.

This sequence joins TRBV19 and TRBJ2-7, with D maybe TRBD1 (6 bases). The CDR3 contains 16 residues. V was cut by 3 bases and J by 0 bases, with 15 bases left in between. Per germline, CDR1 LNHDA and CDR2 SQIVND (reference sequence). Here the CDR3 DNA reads TGTGCCAGTAGTATGGTTCTCGAGGGGGACTCCTACGAGCAGTACTTC. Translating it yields CASSMVLEGDSYEQYF.

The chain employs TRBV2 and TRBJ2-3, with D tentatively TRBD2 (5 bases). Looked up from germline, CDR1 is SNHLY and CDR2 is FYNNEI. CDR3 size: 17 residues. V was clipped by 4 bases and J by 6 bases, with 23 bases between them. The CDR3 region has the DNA TGTGCCAGCAGTGGGGCACTAGAAGGGAGTTATCGGGATACGCAGTATTTT. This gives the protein CASSGALEGSYRDTQYF.

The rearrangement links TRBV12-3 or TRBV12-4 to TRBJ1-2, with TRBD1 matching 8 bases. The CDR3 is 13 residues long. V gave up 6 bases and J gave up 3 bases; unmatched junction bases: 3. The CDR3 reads CASSPDRDYGYTF. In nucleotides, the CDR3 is TGTGCCAGCAGCCCGGACAGGGACTATGGCTACACCTTC.

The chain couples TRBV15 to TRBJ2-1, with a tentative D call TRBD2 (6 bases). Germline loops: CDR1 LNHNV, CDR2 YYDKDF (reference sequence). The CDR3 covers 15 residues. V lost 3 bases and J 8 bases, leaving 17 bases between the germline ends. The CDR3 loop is CATSREGVGGHEQFF. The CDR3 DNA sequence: TGTGCCACCAGCAGGGAAGGGGTGGGGGGACATGAGCAGTTCTTC. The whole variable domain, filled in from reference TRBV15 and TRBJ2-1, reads DAMVIQNPRYQVTQFGKPVTLSCSQTLNHNVMYWYQQKSSQAPKLLFHYYDKDFNNEADTPDNFQSRRPNTSFCFLDIRSPGLGDTAMYLCATSREGVGGHEQFFGPGTRLTVL.

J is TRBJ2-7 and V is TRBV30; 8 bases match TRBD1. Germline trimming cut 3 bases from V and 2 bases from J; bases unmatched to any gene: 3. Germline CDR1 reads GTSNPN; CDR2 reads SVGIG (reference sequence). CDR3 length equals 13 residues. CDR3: CAWSRDRPYEQYF. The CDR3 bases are TGTGCCTGGAGCCGGGACAGGCCCTACGAGCAGTACTTC.